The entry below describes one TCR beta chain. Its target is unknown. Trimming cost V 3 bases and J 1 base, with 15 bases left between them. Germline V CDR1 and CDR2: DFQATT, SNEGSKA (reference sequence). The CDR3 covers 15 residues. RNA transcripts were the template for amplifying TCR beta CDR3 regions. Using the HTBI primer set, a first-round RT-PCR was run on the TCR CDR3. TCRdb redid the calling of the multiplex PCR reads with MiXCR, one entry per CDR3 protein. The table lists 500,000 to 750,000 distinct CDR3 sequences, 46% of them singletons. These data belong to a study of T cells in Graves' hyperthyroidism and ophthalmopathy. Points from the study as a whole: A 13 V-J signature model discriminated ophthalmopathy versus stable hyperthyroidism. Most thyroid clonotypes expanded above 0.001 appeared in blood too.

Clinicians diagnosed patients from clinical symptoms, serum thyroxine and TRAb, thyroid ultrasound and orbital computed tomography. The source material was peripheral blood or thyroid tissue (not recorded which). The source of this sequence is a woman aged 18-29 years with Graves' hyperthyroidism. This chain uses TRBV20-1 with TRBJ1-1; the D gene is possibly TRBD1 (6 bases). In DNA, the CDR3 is TGCAGTGCTAGCATAACAGGGTTTGGGAACACTGAAGCTTTCTTT. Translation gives CSASITGFGNTEAFF.